This note documents a single TCR beta chain sequence. What it binds is not known. Memory CD4+ cells were the fraction left after CD45RA+ naive selection. The sample belongs to a study of shared clonotypes between healthy human individuals. The length of the CDR3 is 15 residues. In germline, CDR1 is SGHVS, CDR2 FQNEAQ. Trimming stripped 1 base from V and 0 bases from J, with 10 bases between. At the deep level, the assay was run. Authors' analysis steps: ImmunoSEQ output lacked quality scores and full-length reads, limiting matched filtering. The data were produced by immunoSEQ multiplex PCR, yet TCRdb's version contains in-frame clones alone and is incomplete. V and J calls and clone size come straight from that table; D and trimming were deduced from the DNA. The repertoire has 2.3 million or so clones, approximately 93% of them found once; the top ten carry 0.39%. Study results and limitations: Generally, estimated richness proved larger in naive subsets than it did in memory subsets.

The chain recombines TRBV7-8 with TRBJ2-7; D is perhaps TRBD2 (5 bases). The material sequenced was naive CD4+ T cells from PBMCs. As to subset: CD45RA+ positively selected. This TCR was recovered from a man in his late teens or twenties in good health. Some clones in this sample may be carry-over from other donors' samples. CDR3: CASSLELRDSYEQYF. CDR3 DNA sequence: TGTGCCAGCAGCTTAGAGCTCCGGGACTCCTACGAGCAGTACTTC.